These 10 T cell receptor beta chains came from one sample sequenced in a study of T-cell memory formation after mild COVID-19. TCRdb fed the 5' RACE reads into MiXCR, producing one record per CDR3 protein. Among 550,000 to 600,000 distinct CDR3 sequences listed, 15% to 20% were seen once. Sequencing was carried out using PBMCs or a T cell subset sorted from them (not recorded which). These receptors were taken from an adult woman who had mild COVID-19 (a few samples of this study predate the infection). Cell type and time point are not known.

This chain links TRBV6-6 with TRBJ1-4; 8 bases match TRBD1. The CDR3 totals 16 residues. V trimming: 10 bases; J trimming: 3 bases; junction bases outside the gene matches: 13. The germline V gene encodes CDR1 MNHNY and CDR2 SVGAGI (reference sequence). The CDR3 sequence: CATGGGRGLANEKLFF. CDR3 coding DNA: TGTGCCACCGGTGGAGGCAGGGGGCTTGCTAATGAAAAACTGTTTTTT.

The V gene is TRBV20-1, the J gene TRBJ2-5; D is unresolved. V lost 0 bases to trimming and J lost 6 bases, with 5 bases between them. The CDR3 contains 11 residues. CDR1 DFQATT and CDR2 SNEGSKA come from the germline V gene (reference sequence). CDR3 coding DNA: TGCAGTGCTAGAGATGGGAAGACCCAGTACTTC. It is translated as CSARDGKTQYF.

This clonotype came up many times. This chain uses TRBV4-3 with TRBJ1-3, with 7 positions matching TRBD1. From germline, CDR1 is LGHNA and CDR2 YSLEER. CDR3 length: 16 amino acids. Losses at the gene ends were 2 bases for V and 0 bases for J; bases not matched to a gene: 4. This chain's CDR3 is CASSQNGQDSGNTIYF. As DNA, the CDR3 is TGCGCCAGCAGCCAAAATGGACAGGACTCTGGAAACACCATATATTTT.

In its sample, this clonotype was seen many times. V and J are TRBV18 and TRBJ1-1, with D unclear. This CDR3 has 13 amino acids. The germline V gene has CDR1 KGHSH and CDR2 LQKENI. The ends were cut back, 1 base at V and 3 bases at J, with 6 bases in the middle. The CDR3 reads CASSPRADTEAFF. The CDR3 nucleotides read TGTGCCAGCTCACCACGTGCGGACACTGAAGCTTTCTTT.

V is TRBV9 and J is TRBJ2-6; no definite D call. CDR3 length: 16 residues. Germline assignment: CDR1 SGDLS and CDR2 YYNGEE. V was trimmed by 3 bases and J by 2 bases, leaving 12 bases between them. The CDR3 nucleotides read TGTGCCAGCAGCGCTGCCCAGTCAGCTGGGGCCAACGTCCTGACTTTC. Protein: CASSAAQSAGANVLTF.

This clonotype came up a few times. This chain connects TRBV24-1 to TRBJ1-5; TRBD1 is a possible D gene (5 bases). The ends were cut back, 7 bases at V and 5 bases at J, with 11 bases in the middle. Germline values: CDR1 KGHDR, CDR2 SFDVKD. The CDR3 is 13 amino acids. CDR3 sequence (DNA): TGTGCCACCAGCCCGGGGGACGATCAGCCCCAGCATTTT. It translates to CATSPGDDQPQHF.

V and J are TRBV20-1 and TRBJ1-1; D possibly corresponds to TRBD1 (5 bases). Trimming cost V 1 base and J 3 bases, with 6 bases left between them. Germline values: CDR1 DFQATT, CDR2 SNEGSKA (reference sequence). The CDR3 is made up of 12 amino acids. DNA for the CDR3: TGCAGTGCTAGAGGACAGCACACTGAAGCTTTCTTT. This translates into CSARGQHTEAFF.

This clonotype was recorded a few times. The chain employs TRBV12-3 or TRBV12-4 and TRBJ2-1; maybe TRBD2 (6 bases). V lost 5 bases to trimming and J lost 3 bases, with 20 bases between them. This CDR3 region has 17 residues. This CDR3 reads CASSLYSGPVRYNEQFF. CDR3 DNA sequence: TGTGCCAGCAGTCTTTATAGCGGCCCGGTTCGCTACAATGAGCAGTTCTTC.

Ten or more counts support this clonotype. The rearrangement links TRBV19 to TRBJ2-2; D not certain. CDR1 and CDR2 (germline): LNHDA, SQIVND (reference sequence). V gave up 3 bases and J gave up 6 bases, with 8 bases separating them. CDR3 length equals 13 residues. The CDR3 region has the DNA TGTGCCAGTAGTATCCCCTGGGCCGGGGAGCTGTTTTTT. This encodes CASSIPWAGELFF.

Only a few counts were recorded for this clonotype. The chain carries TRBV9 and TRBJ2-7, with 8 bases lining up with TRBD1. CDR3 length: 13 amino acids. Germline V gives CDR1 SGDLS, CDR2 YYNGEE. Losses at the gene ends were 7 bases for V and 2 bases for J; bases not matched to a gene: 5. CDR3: CASGTGSAYEQYF. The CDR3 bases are TGTGCCAGCGGGACAGGCTCTGCCTACGAGCAGTACTTC.